This T cell receptor (beta chain) was found in a study of HIV-infected patients and healthy controls. TCRdb processed the 5' RACE reads anew with MiXCR; each CDR3 protein has one entry. The sample has 60,000 to 70,000 distinct CDR3 sequences, roughly 21% seen once. Sequenced input: CD4+ T cells from blood. The receptor comes from a human donor in good health.

CDR3 residues: CASSEGSLRNTIYF. The CDR3 coding sequence is TGTGCCAGCAGCGAGGGATCTCTCCGAAACACCATATATTTT. The chain is built from TRBV7-9 and TRBJ1-3; D is unclear. The germline CDR1 and CDR2 sequences are SEHNR and FQNEAQ (reference sequence). Between the trimmed V and J ends, which lost 5 bases and 5 bases, there was a span of 13 bases. The CDR3 length is 14 residues. Full variable domain (remainder filled in from reference TRBV7-9 and TRBJ1-3): DTGVSQNPRHKITKRGQNVTFRCDPISEHNRLYWYRQTLGQGPEFLTYFQNEAQLEKSRLLSDRFSAERPKGSFSTLEIQRTEQGDSAMYLCASSEGSLRNTIYFGEGSWLTVV.